The T cell receptor beta chain under discussion was sequenced for a study of T cell responses to AZD1222 COVID-19 vaccine. Study results and limitations: Baseline serostatus was positive in only a handful of AZD1222 recipients. Donors were mostly white British, more females; clonal diversity possibly underestimated. Vaccine-associated CD4 TCRs ranged over spike, dominating at 160-218 and 743-854. With two AZD1222 doses given, Spike-specific TCR breadth and depth both rose.

Profiling relied on immunoSEQ multiplex PCR, and the TCRdb table lists in-frame clones only, not all of them. The sample includes about 130,000 clones, about nine tenths of them seen just once. A remark on this clone: Its specificity is not known.

The germline V gene has CDR1 MNHEY and CDR2 SMNVEV (reference sequence). The CDR3 has 12 residues. Trimming left V 8 bases short and J 4 bases short, with 12 bases between. This sample comprised peripheral blood, obtained on day 0 of AZD1222 vaccination. This receptor was taken from an adult in good health. The rearrangement joins TRBV27 to TRBJ2-7; no definite D call. The CDR3 DNA reads TGTGCCAGCGTAGGCAGGATGTACGAGCAGTACTTC. Its translation is CASVGRMYEQYF.